This T cell receptor beta chain was captured in a study of radiotherapy plus CTLA-4 blockade in lung cancer. Sequencing was performed with immunoSEQ multiplex PCR; in TCRdb, only in-frame clones are kept and a portion is missing. In the table there are 40,000 to 50,000 clones, approximately 68% of which are singletons. This specimen consisted of peripheral blood, obtained from a patient treated with radiotherapy plus ipilimumab. The TCR comes from a human donor with non-small cell lung cancer who had stable disease on radiotherapy plus ipilimumab.

The CDR3 DNA follows: TGTGCCAGTTCACGCGGGGGGCAAGGCGGAAACACCATATATTTT. It specifies CASSRGGQGGNTIYF. The J gene is TRBJ1-3, the V gene TRBV19; maybe TRBD1 (6 bases). Trimming took 8 bases from V and 4 from J, leaving 18 bases between them. The germline gives CDR1 LNHDA, CDR2 SQIVND (reference sequence). The CDR3 extends over 15 amino acids.